This passage covers 2 T cell receptor beta chains from one sample sequenced in a study of T-cell memory formation after mild COVID-19. TCRdb re-analysed the 5' RACE reads in MiXCR, keeping a single row per CDR3 protein. The sample holds 300,000 to 350,000 distinct CDR3 sequences, 19% seen once. The sequenced sample was PBMCs or a T cell subset sorted from them (not recorded which). All receptors derive from a young man who had mild COVID-19 (a few samples of this study predate the infection). Cell type and time point are not known.

The chain employs TRBV18 and TRBJ2-7, with D possibly called TRBD1 or TRBD2 (6 bases each). The CDR3 runs 16 residues. CDR1 KGHSH and CDR2 LQKENI come from the germline V gene. Trimming left V 2 bases short and J 6 bases short, with 20 bases between. As DNA, the CDR3 is TGTGCCAGCTCACCAGGGGGGCAAACTCGGACAGCCGAGCAGTACGTC. It is translated as CASSPGGQTRTAEQYV.

The chain combines TRBV4-3 with TRBJ2-7; D call uncertain. Looked up from germline, CDR1 is LGHNA and CDR2 is YSLEER. This CDR3 has 14 amino acids. V dropped 0 bases and J dropped 3 bases, with 9 bases sitting between them. The CDR3 loop is CASSQDLPYYEQYF. CDR3 bases: TGCGCCAGCAGCCAAGACTTACCGTACTACGAGCAGTACTTC.